The 22 T cell receptor beta chains below come from one sample, sequenced in a study of blood T cell repertoires in COVID-19. Only in-frame clones appear in the TCRdb table, and some are missing; sequencing was by immunoSEQ multiplex PCR. This sample has 470,000 or so clones, with over 75% found just once. Input material: peripheral blood. Source of these receptors: a human donor in a cohort sampled during active COVID-19.

The V gene is TRBV11-2, the J gene TRBJ2-1, with a possible D match to TRBD2 (6 bases). The V and J ends lost 0 bases and 9 bases respectively, with 15 bases between them. The V gene's germline CDR1 is SGHAT and CDR2 FQNNGV. The CDR3 is 15 amino acids. The CDR3 loop is CASSLEGRRGGEQFF. CDR3 DNA sequence: TGTGCCAGCAGCTTAGAGGGGCGGCGGGGAGGTGAGCAGTTCTTC.

This chain uses TRBV7-8 with TRBJ1-1; weak D call: TRBD1 (6 bases). The CDR3 covers 17 residues. Germline V gene sequence: CDR1 SGHVS, CDR2 FQNEAQ. Trimming pared 5 bases from V and 5 bases from J, leaving 24 bases between. This chain's CDR3 is CASSVGPLQGSRTEAFF. In nucleotides, the CDR3 is TGTGCCAGCAGCGTAGGCCCCTTACAGGGTTCACGAACTGAAGCTTTCTTT.

In the case of this clone: This sample also contains other DNA sequences that code for the same CDR3. The V gene is TRBV18, the J gene TRBJ1-1, with D tentatively TRBD1 (5 bases). This CDR3 has 13 residues. Trimming took 2 bases from V and 2 from J, leaving 6 bases between them. CDR1 is KGHSH and CDR2 is LQKENI in the germline V gene. CDR3 sequence reads: CASSPRGNTEAFF. DNA for the CDR3: TGTGCCAGCTCACCAAGGGGTAACACTGAAGCTTTCTTT.

The chain couples TRBV13 to TRBJ2-2, with D hard to call. This CDR3 has 15 residues. In germline, CDR1 is PRHDT, CDR2 FYEKMQ (reference sequence). V lost 6 bases and J 4 bases, leaving 15 bases between the germline ends. In DNA, the CDR3 is TGTGCCAGCAGTTCAAACCGCGGATTCACCGGGGAGCTGTTTTTT. It is translated as CASSSNRGFTGELFF.

This clone turned up a few times. This chain joins TRBV6-6 and TRBJ1-2; D uncertain. From germline, CDR1 is MNHNY and CDR2 SVGAGI (reference sequence). The CDR3 totals 13 residues. The V gene lost 2 bases and the J gene lost 7 bases, with 11 bases spanning the gap. CDR3 in amino acids: CASSYEDYRGYTF. The DNA of the CDR3 is TGTGCCAGCAGTTACGAGGACTATCGTGGCTACACCTTC.

The V and J genes are TRBV7-8 and TRBJ1-4; tentatively, D is TRBD1 (5 bases). The CDR3 totals 15 residues. Germline V lookup: CDR1 SGHVS, CDR2 FQNEAQ. The ends were cut back, 5 bases at V and 4 bases at J, with 14 bases in the middle. This CDR3 is CASSPLEGINEKLFF. DNA for the CDR3: TGTGCCAGCAGCCCACTGGAGGGGATTAATGAAAAACTGTTTTTT.

The chain has TRBV29-1 and TRBJ1-1, with 7 bases aligning to TRBD1. The CDR3 totals 12 residues. Per germline, CDR1 SQVTM and CDR2 ANQGSEA. J was trimmed by 8 bases and V by 5 bases; bases with no gene match: 8. The DNA for the CDR3 is TGCAGCGTTTCCAGGGGCAGGGGGGAAGCTTTCTTT. This codes for CSVSRGRGEAFF.

This clone was counted a single time. This chain joins TRBV25-1 and TRBJ1-5; D is ambiguous. The germline V gene encodes CDR1 MGHDK and CDR2 SYGVNS. This CDR3 is built from 14 residues. V was clipped by 3 bases and J by 5 bases, with 11 bases between them. CDR3 residues: CASSDSGRDQPQHF. The DNA for the CDR3 is TGTGCCAGCAGTGATTCCGGGAGGGATCAGCCCCAGCATTTT.

This chain links TRBV12-3 or TRBV12-4 with TRBJ2-1; D remains unclear. The CDR3 covers 12 residues. Trimming cost V 7 bases and J 1 base, with 5 bases left between them. The CDR3 region is CASTQSYNEQFF. Here the CDR3 DNA reads TGTGCCAGCACCCAATCCTACAATGAGCAGTTCTTC.

This clone was detected only a few times. The chain joins TRBV7-9 to TRBJ2-7; TRBD1 aligns across 8 bases. The CDR3 totals 15 residues. Trimming at V came to 2 bases and at J to 1 base, leaving 4 bases not matched to a gene. Germline CDR1 SEHNR, CDR2 FQNEAQ (reference sequence). Written as DNA, the CDR3 is TGTGCCAGCAGCTTACTCGGACAGGGATCCTACGAGCAGTACTTC. Protein: CASSLLGQGSYEQYF.

Here the CDR3 DNA reads TGTGCCAGCAGTGAACAGATCTCCAACACAGATACGCAGTATTTT. Translated: CASSEQISNTDTQYF. The J gene is TRBJ2-3, the V gene TRBV6-4; D gene ambiguous. CDR3 size: 15 residues. Germline CDR1 is MRHNA and CDR2 is SNTAGT. V was clipped by 3 bases and J by 2 bases, with 12 bases between them.

The J gene is TRBJ2-7, the V gene TRBV18, with 14 bases fitting TRBD2. The CDR3 spans 17 residues. With 3 bases clipped from V and 6 bases from J, the junction kept 10 bases outside the gene matches. CDR1 KGHSH and CDR2 LQKENI come from the germline V gene. The chain's CDR3 is CASSPISGLAGGGEQYF. CDR3 coding DNA: TGTGCCAGCTCACCGATATCCGGACTAGCGGGAGGAGGCGAGCAGTACTTC.

This clone was found many times. V gene TRBV28 combines with J gene TRBJ2-2, with 7 bases lining up with TRBD1. The CDR3 is 18 amino acids. Germline CDR1 and CDR2: MDHEN and SYDVKM. The ends lost 2 bases at V and 0 bases at J; junction bases unmatched: 9. The CDR3 DNA reads TGTGCCAGCAGTTTAAACGGCTGGGGACAGTCGAACACCGGGGAGCTGTTTTTT. The encoded protein is CASSLNGWGQSNTGELFF.

This clone has more than one count but fewer than ten. V gene TRBV25-1 combines with J gene TRBJ1-2; D might be TRBD1 (5 bases). Germline V gives CDR1 MGHDK, CDR2 SYGVNS. CDR3 length: 15 residues. CDR3 in DNA: TGTCCTCAACGCGCGGGGCTGGGGGCTAACTATGGCTACACCTTC. Translating gives CPQRAGLGANYGYTF.

The chain links TRBV6-2 or TRBV6-3 to TRBJ2-1; no clear D gene. Germline-derived CDR1 and CDR2 are MNHEY and SVGEGT. CDR3 length: 16 amino acids. Trimming cost V 0 bases and J 1 base, with 10 bases left between them. CDR3 protein: CASSYSARRSYNEQFF. Here the CDR3 DNA reads TGTGCCAGCAGTTACTCGGCGCGGCGTTCCTACAATGAGCAGTTCTTC.

The chain is built from TRBV6-2 or TRBV6-3 and TRBJ2-7; 7 bases fit TRBD1. The germline V gene has CDR1 MNHEY and CDR2 SVGEGT. This CDR3 has 16 residues. The trim removed 0 bases at V and 2 bases at J, leaving 7 bases unmatched. CDR3 residues: CASSYSILQGAYEQYF. The CDR3 region has the DNA TGTGCCAGCAGTTACTCGATTCTCCAGGGGGCCTACGAGCAGTACTTC.

The CDR3 nucleotides are TGTGCCAGCAGTGATTGGGGCTTCGGGTCGCAGTACTTC. Protein: CASSDWGFGSQYF. The V and J genes are TRBV25-1 and TRBJ2-7; D possibly corresponds to TRBD1 (5 bases). V dropped 3 bases and J dropped 9 bases, with 15 bases sitting between them. The CDR3 spans 13 residues. Germline assignment: CDR1 MGHDK and CDR2 SYGVNS.

The V gene is TRBV27, the J gene TRBJ2-3, with TRBD2 matching 13 bases. The CDR3 runs to 18 residues. Germline V CDR1 and CDR2: MNHEY, SMNVEV (reference sequence). Trimming removed 1 base from V and 5 bases from J; junction bases left unmatched: 9. The CDR3 sequence is CASSLYPGLAGVGDTQYF. In DNA form, the CDR3 reads TGTGCCAGCAGTTTATATCCCGGACTAGCGGGAGTAGGAGATACGCAGTATTTT.

This chain links TRBV27 with TRBJ1-2, with TRBD1 matching over 7 bases. The CDR3 length is 15 residues. The J segment lost 8 bases and the V segment lost 4 bases, leaving 13 bases of the junction unmatched. CDR1 and CDR2 (germline): MNHEY, SMNVEV (reference sequence). The DNA of the CDR3 is TGTGCCAGCAGTTCCCTGGACAGGCCGCTTGAGGGCTACACCTTC. It is translated as CASSSLDRPLEGYTF.

This chain uses TRBV11-2 with TRBJ2-3, with D maybe TRBD1 (5 bases). Trimming took 2 bases from V and 1 from J, leaving 10 bases between them. Germline-derived CDR1 and CDR2 are SGHAT and FQNNGV. The CDR3 consists of 15 residues. CDR3 in amino acids: CASSLQGSGTDTQYF. CDR3 DNA sequence: TGTGCCAGCAGCTTACAGGGAAGTGGCACAGATACGCAGTATTTT.

The V gene is TRBV7-2, the J gene TRBJ1-5; 10 nucleotides line up with TRBD1. Germline-derived CDR1 and CDR2 are SGHTA and FQGNSA. This CDR3 is 16 amino acids long. J lost 7 bases, V lost 1 base, and 7 bases had no gene match. The CDR3 coding sequence is TGTGCCAGCAGCTTAGTGCGGGACAGGGGACGCCAGCCCCAGCATTTT. Residues: CASSLVRDRGRQPQHF.

The chain links TRBV18 to TRBJ2-1; 13 bases are a match to TRBD2. The V segment lost 5 bases and the J segment 2 bases; nucleotides outside the gene matches: 3. This CDR3 comprises 16 residues. Germline V lookup: CDR1 KGHSH, CDR2 LQKENI. The CDR3 DNA follows: TGTGCCAGCTCATCAGGGACTAGCGGGGCCTACAATGAGCAGTTCTTC. Its protein product is CASSSGTSGAYNEQFF.